Below are 28 T cell receptor beta chains sequenced from a single sample in a study of shared clonotypes between healthy human individuals. TCRdb's copy holds only in-frame clones and misses some; the assay was immunoSEQ multiplex PCR. The sample has approximately 2,000,000 clones, under 95% seen once. The sequencing sample was made of naive CD4+ T cells from PBMCs. Subset of the sample: CD45RA+ positively selected. The receptors were gathered from a man in his late teens or twenties in good health. Some clones in this sample may be carry-over from other donors' samples.

As to this clone: Other nucleotide sequences from this sample produce the same CDR3. The chain has TRBV5-1 and TRBJ2-5; maybe TRBD1 (6 bases). The V end lost 3 bases, the J end lost 2 bases, and 11 bases lay between the germline ends. Germline V gene lookup returns CDR1 SGHRS and CDR2 YFSETQ. The CDR3 spans 14 residues. The CDR3 DNA reads TGCGCCAGCAGCTCTACCGGGACACAAGAGACCCAGTACTTC. It is translated as CASSSTGTQETQYF.

This chain links TRBV2 with TRBJ2-1; 10 bases match TRBD2. Germline V CDR1 and CDR2: SNHLY, FYNNEI. The CDR3 totals 16 residues. V shed 4 bases, J shed 7 bases, and the junction held 10 bases outside the gene matches. The CDR3 nucleotides are TGTGCCAGCAGTGCCCTCCCCCTAGCGGGAGTTAATGAGCAGTTCTTC. This codes for CASSALPLAGVNEQFF.

In its sample, this clone was seen once. Other DNA sequences in the same sample also yield this CDR3. The chain joins TRBV19 to TRBJ2-7; the match to TRBD2 covers 12 bases. Germline trimming cut 6 bases from V and 2 bases from J; bases unmatched to any gene: 2. The CDR3 length is 14 residues. CDR1 LNHDA and CDR2 SQIVND come from the germline V gene (reference sequence). Here the CDR3 DNA reads TGTGCCAGTAGCCTAGCGGGAGGGACCTACGAGCAGTACTTC. Its protein product is CASSLAGGTYEQYF.

The V call is TRBV19, the J call TRBJ1-4; 8 positions agree with TRBD1. The germline CDR1 and CDR2 sequences are LNHDA and SQIVND (reference sequence). V lost 7 bases, J lost 7 bases, and 8 bases stayed unmatched. The CDR3 totals 14 residues. CDR3 in DNA: TGTGCCAGTACCAGGGGGCGAGGGGGTGAAAAACTGTTTTTT. Protein: CASTRGRGGEKLFF. The entire variable domain, with the rest obtained from reference TRBV19 and TRBJ1-4, is as follows: DGGITQSPKYLFRKEGQNVTLSCEQNLNHDAMYWYRQDPGQGLRLIYYSQIVNDFQKGDIAEGYSVSREKKESFPLTVTSAQKNPTAFYLCASTRGRGGEKLFFGSGTQLSVL.

The chain carries TRBV5-6 and TRBJ2-6; perhaps TRBD1 as D (6 bases). Per germline, CDR1 SGHDT and CDR2 YYEEEE. This CDR3 contains 16 residues. V shed 4 bases and J shed 4 bases, with 15 bases lying between them. The CDR3 is CASSRYSGAGANVLTF. CDR3 sequence (DNA): TGTGCCAGCAGCCGCTACTCAGGGGCCGGGGCCAACGTCCTGACTTTC. Using reference TRBV5-6 and TRBJ2-6 for the parts outside the CDR3, the full variable domain is DAGVTQSPTHLIKTRGQQVTLRCSPKSGHDTVSWYQQALGQGPQFIFQYYEEEERQRGNFPDRFSGHQFPNYSSELNVNALLLGDSALYLCASSRYSGAGANVLTFGAGSRLTVL.

This chain's CDR3 is CAWRGGTSGSRHTQYF. Here the CDR3 DNA reads TGTGCCTGGAGGGGGGGGACTAGCGGGAGTCGGCATACGCAGTATTTT. The chain has TRBV30 and TRBJ2-3, with 14 positions matching TRBD2. V lost 3 bases, J lost 7 bases, and 9 bases stayed unmatched. This CDR3 region has 16 residues. Germline V gives CDR1 GTSNPN, CDR2 SVGIG (reference sequence).

The V gene is TRBV18, the J gene TRBJ1-3; D uncertain. CDR3 size: 15 residues. Germline CDR1 is KGHSH and CDR2 is LQKENI. Trimming took off 4 bases at V and 0 bases at J, with 10 bases between the two ends. The CDR3, as DNA: TGTGCCAGCTCACGACTACAGAGCTCTGGAAACACCATATATTTT. Its protein is CASSRLQSSGNTIYF.

The V and J genes are TRBV6-1 and TRBJ2-5, with D perhaps matching TRBD2 (6 bases). Trimming left V 4 bases short and J 5 bases short, with 11 bases between. The length of the CDR3 is 13 residues. Germline values: CDR1 MNHNS, CDR2 SASEGT. The CDR3 is CASSARGGETQYF. The CDR3 DNA follows: TGTGCCAGCAGTGCGCGGGGTGGGGAGACCCAGTACTTC.

Comment on this clone: Mismatch with germline at one junction end may stem from a read error. J is TRBJ2-7 and V is TRBV20-1; D unclear. The length of the CDR3 is 10 residues. Germline CDR1 and CDR2: DFQATT and SNEGSKA (reference sequence). The CDR3 here is CSASIAKEDF. The CDR3 DNA follows: TGCAGTGCTAGCATAGCCAAAGAGGACTTC.

V and J are TRBV5-1 and TRBJ1-1; 7 bases line up with TRBD1. This CDR3 comprises 15 residues. V lost 3 bases and J lost 1; bases outside the gene matches: 6. Germline loops: CDR1 SGHRS, CDR2 YFSETQ. The CDR3 coding sequence is TGCGCCAGCAGCTCGGTACAGGGGCGGAACACTGAAGCTTTCTTT. Protein product: CASSSVQGRNTEAFF.

This chain uses TRBV5-4 with TRBJ1-5, with a weak D call TRBD1 (5 bases). This CDR3 spans 14 amino acids. V was pared by 2 bases and J by 7 bases, with 13 bases between. Looked up from germline, CDR1 is SGHNT and CDR2 is YYREEE (reference sequence). CDR3 bases: TGTGCCAGCAGCTTAGGAGGGGACGGACAGCCCCAGCATTTT. Translation gives CASSLGGDGQPQHF.

The CDR3 region has the DNA TGTGCCAGCAGTCCCCGGGTCAACGTCGAGCAGTACTTC. This sequence encodes CASSPRVNVEQYF. The chain uses TRBV25-1 and TRBJ2-5; D is undetermined. Gene TRBJ2-7 matches the end of the DNA better, so the J call may be wrong. Germline CDR1 is MGHDK and CDR2 is SYGVNS. CDR3 length: 13 amino acids.

This clone was detected only a few times. V gene TRBV28 combines with J gene TRBJ1-5, with D unresolved. The CDR3 is made up of 12 amino acids. From germline, CDR1 is MDHEN and CDR2 SYDVKM. V dropped 6 bases and J dropped 9 bases, with 12 bases sitting between them. The CDR3: CASRPVDRPQHF. CDR3 in DNA: TGTGCCAGCAGACCGGTAGACCGGCCCCAGCATTTT.

This chain uses TRBV7-8 with TRBJ2-1, with a possible D match to TRBD2 (5 bases). Germline CDR1 reads SGHVS; CDR2 reads FQNEAQ. The CDR3 spans 12 residues. Deletions cut 8 bases from V and 1 base from J, with 6 bases between. CDR3 in amino acids: CASGGSYNEQFF. In nucleotides, the CDR3 is TGTGCCAGCGGCGGGTCCTACAATGAGCAGTTCTTC.

This clone has more than one count but fewer than ten. This chain connects TRBV27 to TRBJ1-1; possibly TRBD1 for D (5 bases). Trimming cost V 5 bases and J 1 base, with 11 bases left between them. The CDR3 sequence is 14 residues long. Germline V gene lookup returns CDR1 MNHEY and CDR2 SMNVEV (reference sequence). CDR3 nucleotides: TGTGCCAGCAGTAGAGGGACCTGGAACACTGAAGCTTTCTTT. This codes for CASSRGTWNTEAFF.

The rearrangement joins TRBV28 to TRBJ2-6; D unclear. Trimming shortened V by 3 bases and J by 4 bases, and 10 bases separated the two germline ends. The CDR3 runs to 15 residues. The germline CDR1 and CDR2 sequences are MDHEN and SYDVKM. The CDR3 DNA is TGTGCCAGCAGTTTGCTTCGCTCCGGGGCCAACGTCCTGACTTTC. Protein sequence: CASSLLRSGANVLTF.

The chain employs TRBV5-1 and TRBJ2-3; D gene unclear. Germline CDR1 reads SGHRS; CDR2 reads YFSETQ. The V gene lost 4 bases and the J gene lost 3 bases, with 15 bases spanning the gap. The CDR3 runs 15 residues. CDR3 DNA sequence: TGCGCCAGCAGCACCTTCGACACAATGACAGATACGCAGTATTTT. Its translation: CASSTFDTMTDTQYF. Looking up the rest from reference TRBV5-1 and TRBJ2-3 gives the full variable domain: KAGVTQTPRYLIKTRGQQVTLSCSPISGHRSVSWYQQTPGQGLQFLFEYFSETQRNKGNFPGRFSGRQFSNSRSEMNVSTLELGDSALYLCASSTFDTMTDTQYFGPGTRLTVL.

CDR3 in amino acids: CSVTSGNTEAFF. CDR3 DNA: TGCAGCGTTACTTCAGGGAACACTGAAGCTTTCTTT. The chain recombines TRBV29-1 with TRBJ1-1, with D unresolved. The CDR3 loop spans 12 amino acids. V lost 5 bases to trimming and J lost 1 base, with 8 bases between them. CDR1 is SQVTM and CDR2 is ANQGSEA in the germline V gene.

CDR3: CASSRGGGPGRKSVLGQFF. CDR3 bases: TGTGCCAGCAGCAGAGGGGGTGGGCCCGGGAGGAAGTCTGTTTTAGGGCAGTTCTTC. The chain joins TRBV7-2 to TRBJ2-1; tentative D call: TRBD2 (7 bases). The CDR3 runs to 19 residues. CDR1 SGHTA and CDR2 FQGNSA come from the germline V gene. The ends were cut back, 5 bases at V and 12 bases at J, with 35 bases in the middle.

V gene TRBV7-2 combines with J gene TRBJ2-5, with 9 bases lining up with TRBD1. V shed 5 bases and J 5 bases; nucleotides not matched to a gene: 9. Germline V gene data show CDR1 as SGHTA and CDR2 as FQGNSA. The CDR3 runs 15 residues. CDR3 loop: CASSAGTGSRETQYF. The CDR3 DNA sequence: TGTGCCAGCAGCGCCGGGACAGGGTCAAGGGAGACCCAGTACTTC.

The chain links TRBV7-9 to TRBJ2-2, with 8 bases fitting TRBD1. This CDR3 is built from 15 residues. V lost 4 bases to trimming and J lost 1 base; unmatched junction nucleotides: 2. Germline V gene data show CDR1 as SEHNR and CDR2 as FQNEAQ (reference sequence). The CDR3 nucleotides are TGTGCCAGCAGCTACGGACAGGGGAACACCGGGGAGCTGTTTTTT. It encodes CASSYGQGNTGELFF. Variable domain in full (rest from reference TRBV7-9 and TRBJ2-2): DTGVSQNPRHKITKRGQNVTFRCDPISEHNRLYWYRQTLGQGPEFLTYFQNEAQLEKSRLLSDRFSAERPKGSFSTLEIQRTEQGDSAMYLCASSYGQGNTGELFFGEGSRLTVL.

Concerning this clone: Other DNA sequences in the sample encode the same CDR3. CDR3 DNA sequence: TGTGCCAGCAGGGCTAACCAAGAGACCCAGTACTTC. It encodes CASRANQETQYF. The rearrangement links TRBV2 to TRBJ2-5; no reliable D call. Trimming cost V 6 bases and J 0 bases, with 5 bases left between them. The CDR3 has 12 residues. The germline CDR1 and CDR2 sequences are SNHLY and FYNNEI.

The rearrangement uses TRBV2 and TRBJ2-3; a weak D match, TRBD2 (5 bases). The CDR3 contains 14 residues. Trimming left V 8 bases short and J 1 base short, with 13 bases between. Germline loops: CDR1 SNHLY, CDR2 FYNNEI. The CDR3 sequence: CASLLAFGTDTQYF. The CDR3 coding sequence is TGTGCCAGCCTGCTAGCTTTCGGCACAGATACGCAGTATTTT.

The rearrangement links TRBV4-2 to TRBJ1-5, with 7 nucleotides matching TRBD1. The CDR3 spans 14 residues. Germline loops: CDR1 LGHNA, CDR2 YNFKEQ. V was pared by 6 bases and J by 0 bases, with 2 bases of the junction left unmatched. The CDR3 sequence: CASSRQGSNQPQHF. In DNA, the CDR3 is TGTGCCAGCAGTCGACAGGGTAGCAATCAGCCCCAGCATTTT.

V and J are TRBV28 and TRBJ2-3; 9 bases line up with TRBD2. This CDR3 has 16 residues. Germline trimming cut 6 bases from V and 4 bases from J; bases unmatched to any gene: 11. The germline CDR1 and CDR2 sequences are MDHEN and SYDVKM. Here the CDR3 reads CASRPPTSGGADTQYF. DNA of the CDR3: TGTGCCAGCAGGCCACCGACTAGCGGAGGAGCAGATACGCAGTATTTT.

To note about this clone: The sample has other DNA sequences that encode this CDR3 too. V gene TRBV12-5 combines with J gene TRBJ1-1; tentatively, D is TRBD1 (6 bases). Deletions cut 6 bases from V and 1 base from J, with 9 bases between. There are 13 residues in the CDR3. CDR1 and CDR2 from the germline V gene are LGHNT and FRNRAP. Here the CDR3 reads CASGLQGNTEAFF. Written as DNA, the CDR3 is TGTGCTAGTGGGTTACAGGGGAACACTGAAGCTTTCTTT.

The chain combines TRBV19 with TRBJ1-4; unclear D gene. Germline assignment: CDR1 LNHDA and CDR2 SQIVND (reference sequence). The CDR3 length is 14 residues. V was trimmed by 6 bases and J by 5 bases, leaving 13 bases between them. This CDR3 reads CASRLTYQNEKLFF. The DNA for the CDR3 is TGTGCCAGTAGGTTAACCTACCAAAATGAAAAACTGTTTTTT.

The chain combines TRBV19 with TRBJ2-6; 9 bases fit TRBD1. This CDR3 has 19 amino acids. Germline lookup yields CDR1 LNHDA and CDR2 SQIVND (reference sequence). J was trimmed by 1 base and V by 6 bases; bases with no gene match: 13. CDR3 sequence: CASSLQGAGYLSGANVLTF. CDR3 DNA: TGTGCCAGTAGCCTACAGGGGGCCGGGTATTTGTCTGGGGCCAACGTCCTGACTTTC. The full variable domain, its missing parts supplied by reference TRBV19 and TRBJ2-6, is DGGITQSPKYLFRKEGQNVTLSCEQNLNHDAMYWYRQDPGQGLRLIYYSQIVNDFQKGDIAEGYSVSREKKESFPLTVTSAQKNPTAFYLCASSLQGAGYLSGANVLTFGAGSRLTVL.